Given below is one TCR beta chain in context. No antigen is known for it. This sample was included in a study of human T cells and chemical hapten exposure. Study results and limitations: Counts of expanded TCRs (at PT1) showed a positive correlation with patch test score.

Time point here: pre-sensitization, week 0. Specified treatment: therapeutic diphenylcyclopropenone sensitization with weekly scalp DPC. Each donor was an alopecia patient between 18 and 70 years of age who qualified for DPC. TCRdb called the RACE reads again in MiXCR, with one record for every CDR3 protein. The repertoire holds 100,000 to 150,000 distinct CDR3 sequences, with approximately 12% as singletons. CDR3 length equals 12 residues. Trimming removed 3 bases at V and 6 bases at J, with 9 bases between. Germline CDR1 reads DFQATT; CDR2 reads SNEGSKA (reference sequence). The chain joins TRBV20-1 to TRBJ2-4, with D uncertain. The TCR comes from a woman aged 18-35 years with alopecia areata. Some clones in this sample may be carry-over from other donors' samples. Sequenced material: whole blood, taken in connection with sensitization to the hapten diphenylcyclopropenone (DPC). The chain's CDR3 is CSARKDGNIQYF. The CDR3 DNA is TGCAGTGCTAGGAAGGACGGAAACATTCAGTACTTC.